This section outlines one T cell receptor beta chain sequence together with its context. CDR3 length: 16 amino acids. V gave up 4 bases and J gave up 0 bases; unmatched junction bases: 4. Germline CDR1 reads LGHDT; CDR2 reads YNNKEL (reference sequence). The sample is drawn from a study of control samples from healthy donors and cancer patients. Profiling relied on immunoSEQ multiplex PCR, and the TCRdb table lists in-frame clones only, not all of them. The top ten hold around a sixth of the sample, which has around 68,000 clones, under 85% seen once. This clonotype was sampled from a man aged 55 to 70 in good health. Sequencing used blood. The chain carries TRBV3-1 (or the pseudogene TRBV3-2) and TRBJ2-7, with 12 bases aligning to TRBD2. The CDR3 sequence is CASSPLTSGSSYEQYF. CDR3 DNA sequence: TGTGCCAGCAGCCCTCTGACTAGCGGGAGCTCCTACGAGCAGTACTTC.